The clone carrying this T cell receptor (beta chain) has only one observation. The antigen is undetermined. CDR1 and CDR2 from the germline V gene are SGHRS and YFSETQ. Trimming at V came to 0 bases and at J to 5 bases, leaving 7 bases not matched to a gene. This CDR3 contains 15 residues. Authors' data handling: Filtering differed since immunoSEQ provided only junctions, with no quality scores. Measured with immunoSEQ multiplex PCR; TCRdb has only the in-frame clones, and not every one. V and J calls and clone size are as listed in that table; D and trimming were resolved from the DNA. The table has more than 550,000 clones, over 60% seen once. The data belong to a study of shared clonotypes between healthy human individuals. Study-wide results and limits: Among a few donors, roughly 5.4% of naive CD4 clonotypes were found in common. The study's rarefaction showed incomplete sorted-subset sequencing despite large depth.

The specimen was memory CD4+ T cells sorted from blood. This sample's subset: CD45RA-negative fraction. This receptor was taken from a woman aged 30 to 39 in good health. The chain carries TRBV5-1 and TRBJ1-1; TRBD1 matches 7 bases. The CDR3: CASSLGAGGDTEAFF. DNA for the CDR3: TGCGCCAGCAGCTTGGGGGCAGGGGGAGATACTGAAGCTTTCTTT.